This T cell receptor (beta chain) was profiled in a study of cytomegalovirus exposure and HLA in healthy donors (dated by TCRdb to about 2017). About the investigation overall: An earlier analysis of under 600 of the donors reported approximately 270 Gb of sequence data and 100 million to 130 million unique TCR beta sequences from approximately 180 million T cells. Roughly 5 DR-DQ haplotypes were treated as single units for association and clustering because of strong linkage in the cohort. Alongside the repertoire data, information on donor age, sex, ethnicity and CMV serostatus was compiled. Among the roughly 380 genotyped donors, about 85% belonged to the genetic ancestry cluster associated with self-reported Caucasian donors. The study profiled the T cell repertoires of hundreds of subjects by immunosequencing and related them to cytomegalovirus serostatus. An early release that covered about 600 HLA-typed donors contained about 300 gigabases of sequencing data and 85 million to 100 million unique TCR sequences. On average, roughly 240,000 unique TCR beta nucleotide sequences were sequenced per donor among 398 genotyped donors of the cohort, with roughly 18% of those sequences being non-productive. The number of donors typed differed by locus, with about 620-630 for A, B, C, DRB1 and DQB1, roughly 520 for DQA1, about 610 for DPA1, and some 450 for DPB1. Both class I and class II loci were covered by HLA typing, at four-digit resolution. A later genetic analysis took genome-wide SNP genotypes for about three fifths of the 666 donors and used that subset as a discovery cohort. The study was designed to test whether signatures of past pathogen exposure could be identified by cataloging public T cell receptors. Every discovery cohort repertoire had been produced on one sequencing platform. Rather than drawing on any new phenotypic data, the later analysis identified candidate immune exposures from TCR beta sequences and the way those sequences occurred across donors. Along with the roughly 670-subject first cohort, a separate validation cohort of around 110 different subjects was used. In an earlier analysis of 587 of the donors, high-throughput TCR beta sequencing was used to judge whether each TCR beta V gene segment behaved as functional or pseudogenic. A later analysis re-examined previously published TCR beta repertoires from roughly 720 donors and added high-resolution HLA genotyping to investigate patterns of TCR occurrence. High-throughput TCR immunosequencing, statistical association of individual TCRs with disease status, and machine learning were combined to predict cytomegalovirus infection status. Results the study describes overall, beyond this receptor: A further reported finding was that TCR beta sequences accurately predicted the HLA-A and HLA-B alleles for most subjects in the first cohort. Because the 87-base-pair reads could not distinguish some IMGT-functional V segments, including TRBV6-2 and TRBV6-3, those segments were excluded. In a later analysis, some 18,000 TCR beta sequences were associated with specific HLA alleles at a false discovery rate of 0.05. Most TCR sequences were seen in very few donors, while some public TCRs were found in many individuals. An association between a missense DCLRE1C variant and V-gene and J-gene trimming of TCR beta chains was found in a later genetic analysis and replicated in an independent cohort. Because HLA typing was missing for some donors at each locus, association tests included only the typed subset. The presence/absence analyses assumed that sequencing depth was roughly uniform across donors, and that assumption may not be true. According to a later genetic analysis, donors in an Asian-associated ancestry cluster had fewer N-insertions in productive TCRs than the approximately 650-donor mean. Three of the identified cytomegalovirus-associated TCR beta chains were confirmed in vitro to be specific for cytomegalovirus antigens. In a later analysis, HLA-associated TCR beta chains were found to be more clonally expanded and to have lower generation probabilities than equally common non-associated chains. For the cohort, immune exposure information was limited to CMV serostatus. In a later analysis, several top co-occurrence clusters were reported to appear linked to parvovirus B19, influenza, CMV and Epstein-Barr virus. According to a later analysis, TCR association rates differed among HLA loci, with DRB1 alleles showing the most associated TCRs and HLA-C alleles showing the fewest. A later analysis found that most CMV-associated TCR beta chains appeared HLA-restricted, with HLA associations seemingly driven largely by CMV exposure. The study gave a list of 150 to 200 TCR beta chains associated with cytomegalovirus. When HLA alleles, especially DR and DQ, strongly co-occurred, attributing TCR associations to individual alleles was difficult. The classifier was reported to diagnose cytomegalovirus status with high specificity and sensitivity in both the original and validation cohorts. Correlated functional status among segregating V segments might be attributable to linkage disequilibrium, but an unknown experimental factor could not be ruled out. Broadly in line with IMGT annotations, most TCR beta V segments showed up in productive rearrangements about 87% or about 30% of the time in an earlier analysis of approximately 640 of the donors. The authors suggested that the approach could potentially be generalized to other disease states and immunological phenotypes. In this cohort, only TCR beta chains were sequenced, and detectable features were limited by the absence of alpha or paired-chain data. A cluster of highly shared sequence variants was judged likely to represent a technical artifact of the sequencing pipeline. Because counts were too low, 15 or so rarely observed V segments, including chromosome 9 orphons, were excluded from the earlier analysis of some 540 of the donors.

Note on this clone: Its antigen remains unidentified. No base quality values were provided; no much bigger clone lies one nucleotide off.

Trimming takes 5 bases off V and 9 bases off J; junction bases not matched to a gene: 13. The germline V gene encodes CDR1 SGHTA and CDR2 FQGNSA. The CDR3 holds 14 amino acids from the cysteine to the phenylalanine. Only the CDR3 part of the read is kept: 42 bases, read in frame from the first base. The cohort was made up of under 800 healthy bone marrow donors. At the time of sampling, all cohort members were nominally healthy, though unrecorded immune exposures were likely present. The donor tested CMV seronegative and was one of the 352 seronegative cohort members. A peripheral blood sample was collected from each donor, and TCR beta sequencing was performed on peripheral blood mononuclear cells. Genomic DNA was extracted from the blood cell samples with the Qiagen DNeasy Blood Extraction Kit. Library method: the immunoSEQ multiplex PCR assay. The multiplex PCR relied on a mix of 60 forward primers for TCR Vbeta segments and 13 reverse primers for TCR Jbeta segments. Amplification of the CDR3 region of rearranged TCR beta genes was performed with a multiplex PCR assay on genomic DNA. The Illumina HiSeq System was used to sequence the amplified TCR beta libraries as 87-base-pair reads. In the authors' own workflow: In a later analysis, around 80 million unique TCR beta chains were counted across the roughly 700 repertoires, and about 10 million of these chains were shared by at least two donors. To remove PCR and sequencing errors, raw reads were error-corrected and collapsed into unique sequences using a nearest-neighbor algorithm that merged closely related sequences. V, D and J gene segments were assigned by aligning CDR3 sequences to IMGT reference sequences. For a sequence to be retained, a match of at least six nucleotides to both a V gene segment and a J gene segment was required. A rearrangement counted as productive if the CDR3 had no stop codons and remained in frame with V and J, and every other rearrangement counted as non-productive. CDR3 was defined according to IMGT convention as the region running from the second conserved V-encoded cysteine to the conserved J-encoded phenylalanine. In an earlier analysis of roughly 580 of the donors, sequences lacking an unambiguous match to a single V gene segment were excluded. An earlier analysis of about 600 of the donors called V segments functional above 56.7% productive rearrangements and segregating when the between-donor standard deviation exceeded 5%. A statistical classification framework was built for diagnosing cytomegalovirus status from the catalog of TCR beta chain sequences. In a later analysis, V and J genes were assigned by comparing TCR nucleotide sequences against IMGT/GENE-DB human TR gene sequences. The TCRdist pipeline was used in a later analysis to assign CDR3 sequences and most-parsimonious VDJ recombination scenarios. In a later analysis, every TCR beta chain was defined by the combination of its CDR3 amino acid sequence and its V-gene family, and reads without a unique V-gene family were dropped. As a way to deal with suspected cross-contamination and a sequencing artifact, a later analysis dropped roughly 600 nucleotide sequences that were highly shared and had low generation probability. For each public chain, a later analysis derived a clonal expansion index from normalized ranks of inferred template counts within each repertoire. A later analysis computed generation probabilities with a VDJ recombination model fitted to out-of-frame rearrangements, and checked the results against IGoR. A later analysis scored TCR-TCR, TCR-HLA and TCR-CMV co-occurrence with hypergeometric tests, applying a repertoire-size bias correction to TCR pairs. A later analysis estimated false discovery rates by permuting HLA or CMV assignments 20 times. In a later analysis, co-occurring TCRs were grouped using DBSCAN, and TCRdist sequence similarity was added for clustering within HLA-allele-positive subsets. For co-occurrence clustering, repertoires with fewer than 30,000 or more than 120,000 public chains were excluded, along with five repertoires with anomalous nucleotide sharing. Held by TCRdb, this immuneACCESS table contains in-frame sequences only and omits some clones. Under half of the omission traces to an unresolved V gene where checked; the cause of the rest is unknown. V and J calls and clone size come straight from that table; D and trimming were deduced from the DNA. The sample includes roughly 100,000 clones, with around 70% observed a single time. Approximately 0.8% of the sample goes to the ten largest clones.

The sequence joins TRBV7-2 to TRBJ2-7; the central 7 bases match TRBD1. This TCR was recovered from a boy aged 5-17 years in good health and CMV-seronegative. Sequences were obtained from PBMCs. The CDR3 protein sequence reads: CASSPRQGLNAQYF. The nucleotide sequence reads TGTGCCAGCAGCCCCCGACAGGGTTTAAATGCGCAGTACTTC. The full variable domain, completed from the reference TRBV7-2 and TRBJ2-7 proteins outside the CDR3, reads GAGVSQSPSNKVTEKGKDVELRCDPISGHTALYWYRQSLGQGLEFLIYFQGNSAPDKSGLPSDRFSAERTGGSVSTLTIQRTQQEDSAVYLCASSPRQGLNAQYFGPGTRLTVT.